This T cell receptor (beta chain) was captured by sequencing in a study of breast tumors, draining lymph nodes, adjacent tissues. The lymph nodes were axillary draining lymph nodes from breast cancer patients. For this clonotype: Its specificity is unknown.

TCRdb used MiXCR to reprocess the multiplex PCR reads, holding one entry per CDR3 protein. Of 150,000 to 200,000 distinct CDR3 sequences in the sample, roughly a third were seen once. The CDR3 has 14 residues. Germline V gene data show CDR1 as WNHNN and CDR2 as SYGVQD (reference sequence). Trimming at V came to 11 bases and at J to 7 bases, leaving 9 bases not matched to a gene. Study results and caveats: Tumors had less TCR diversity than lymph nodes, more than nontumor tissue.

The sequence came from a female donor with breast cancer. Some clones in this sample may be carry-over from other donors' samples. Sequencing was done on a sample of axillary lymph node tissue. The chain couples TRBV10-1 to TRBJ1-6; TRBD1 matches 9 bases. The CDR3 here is CAGAGTGTNSPLHF. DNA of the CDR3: TGCGCCGGAGCCGGGACAGGGACCAATTCACCCCTCCACTTT.